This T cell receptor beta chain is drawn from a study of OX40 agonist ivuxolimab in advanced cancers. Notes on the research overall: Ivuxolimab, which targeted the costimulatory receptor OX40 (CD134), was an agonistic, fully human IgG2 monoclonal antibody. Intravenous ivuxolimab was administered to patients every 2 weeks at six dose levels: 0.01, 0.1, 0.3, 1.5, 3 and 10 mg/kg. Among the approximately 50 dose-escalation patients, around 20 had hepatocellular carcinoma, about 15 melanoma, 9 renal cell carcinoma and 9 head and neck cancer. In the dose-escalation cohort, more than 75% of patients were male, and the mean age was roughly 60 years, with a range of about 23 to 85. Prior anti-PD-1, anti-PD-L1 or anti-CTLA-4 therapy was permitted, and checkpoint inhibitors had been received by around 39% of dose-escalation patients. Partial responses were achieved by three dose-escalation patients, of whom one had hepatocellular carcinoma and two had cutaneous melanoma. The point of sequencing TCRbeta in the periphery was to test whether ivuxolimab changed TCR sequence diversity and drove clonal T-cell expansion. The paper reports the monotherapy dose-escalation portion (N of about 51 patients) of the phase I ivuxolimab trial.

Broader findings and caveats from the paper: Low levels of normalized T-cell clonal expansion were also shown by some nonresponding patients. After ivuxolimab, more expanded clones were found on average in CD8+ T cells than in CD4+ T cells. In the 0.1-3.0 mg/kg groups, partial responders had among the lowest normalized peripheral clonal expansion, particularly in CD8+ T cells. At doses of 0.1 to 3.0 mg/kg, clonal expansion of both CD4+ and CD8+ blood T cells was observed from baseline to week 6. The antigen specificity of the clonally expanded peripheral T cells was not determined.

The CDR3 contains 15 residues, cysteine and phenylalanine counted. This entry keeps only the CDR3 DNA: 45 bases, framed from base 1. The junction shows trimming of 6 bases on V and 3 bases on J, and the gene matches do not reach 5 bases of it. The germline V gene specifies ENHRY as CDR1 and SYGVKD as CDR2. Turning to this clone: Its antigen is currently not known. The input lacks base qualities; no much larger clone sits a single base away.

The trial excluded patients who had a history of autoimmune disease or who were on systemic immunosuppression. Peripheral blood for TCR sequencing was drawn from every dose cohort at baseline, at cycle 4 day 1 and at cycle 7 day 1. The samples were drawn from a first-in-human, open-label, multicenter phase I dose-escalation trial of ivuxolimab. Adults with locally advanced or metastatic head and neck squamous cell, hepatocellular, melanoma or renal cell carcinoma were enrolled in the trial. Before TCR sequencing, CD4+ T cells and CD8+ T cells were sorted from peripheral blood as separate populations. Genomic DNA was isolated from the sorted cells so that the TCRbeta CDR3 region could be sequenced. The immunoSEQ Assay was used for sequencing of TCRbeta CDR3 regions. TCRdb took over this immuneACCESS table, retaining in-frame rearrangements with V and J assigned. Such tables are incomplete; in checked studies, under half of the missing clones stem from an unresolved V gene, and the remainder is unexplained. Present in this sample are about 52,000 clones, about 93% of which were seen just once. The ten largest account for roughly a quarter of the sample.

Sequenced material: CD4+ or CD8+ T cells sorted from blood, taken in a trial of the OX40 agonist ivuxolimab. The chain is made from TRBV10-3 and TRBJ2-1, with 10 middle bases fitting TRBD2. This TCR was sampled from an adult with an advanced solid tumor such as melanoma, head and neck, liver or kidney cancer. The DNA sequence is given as TGTGCCATCAGCGGAGGGACTAGCGACTACAATGAGCAGTTCTTC. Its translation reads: CAISGGTSDYNEQFF.